The sequence of this T cell receptor beta chain was determined in a study of OX40 agonist ivuxolimab in advanced cancers. The assay was immunoSEQ multiplex PCR, and TCRdb's table has in-frame clones only and misses some. In the table there are roughly 25,000 clones, around four fifths of which are singletons. The cohort excluded patients with autoimmune disease history or systemic immunosuppression. About this clone: Its antigen is still unknown.

The CDR3 sequence is 16 residues long. V dropped 5 bases and J dropped 0 bases, with 17 bases sitting between them. Germline assignment: CDR1 SGHDT and CDR2 YYEEEE. Notes on the study in general: Antigens targeted by the expanded peripheral T cells were not determined.

The chain recombines TRBV5-6 with TRBJ1-2; a possible D gene is TRBD1 (5 bases). The material was CD4+ or CD8+ T cells sorted from blood, obtained in a trial of the OX40 agonist ivuxolimab. This clonotype originated in an adult with an advanced solid tumor such as melanoma, head and neck, liver or kidney cancer. The CDR3 sequence is CASSWGGGAANYGYTF. The DNA of the CDR3 is TGTGCCAGCAGTTGGGGAGGAGGGGCAGCTAACTATGGCTACACCTTC. The full variable domain, rest sourced from reference TRBV5-6 and TRBJ1-2, is DAGVTQSPTHLIKTRGQQVTLRCSPKSGHDTVSWYQQALGQGPQFIFQYYEEEERQRGNFPDRFSGHQFPNYSSELNVNALLLGDSALYLCASSWGGGAANYGYTFGSGTRLTVV.